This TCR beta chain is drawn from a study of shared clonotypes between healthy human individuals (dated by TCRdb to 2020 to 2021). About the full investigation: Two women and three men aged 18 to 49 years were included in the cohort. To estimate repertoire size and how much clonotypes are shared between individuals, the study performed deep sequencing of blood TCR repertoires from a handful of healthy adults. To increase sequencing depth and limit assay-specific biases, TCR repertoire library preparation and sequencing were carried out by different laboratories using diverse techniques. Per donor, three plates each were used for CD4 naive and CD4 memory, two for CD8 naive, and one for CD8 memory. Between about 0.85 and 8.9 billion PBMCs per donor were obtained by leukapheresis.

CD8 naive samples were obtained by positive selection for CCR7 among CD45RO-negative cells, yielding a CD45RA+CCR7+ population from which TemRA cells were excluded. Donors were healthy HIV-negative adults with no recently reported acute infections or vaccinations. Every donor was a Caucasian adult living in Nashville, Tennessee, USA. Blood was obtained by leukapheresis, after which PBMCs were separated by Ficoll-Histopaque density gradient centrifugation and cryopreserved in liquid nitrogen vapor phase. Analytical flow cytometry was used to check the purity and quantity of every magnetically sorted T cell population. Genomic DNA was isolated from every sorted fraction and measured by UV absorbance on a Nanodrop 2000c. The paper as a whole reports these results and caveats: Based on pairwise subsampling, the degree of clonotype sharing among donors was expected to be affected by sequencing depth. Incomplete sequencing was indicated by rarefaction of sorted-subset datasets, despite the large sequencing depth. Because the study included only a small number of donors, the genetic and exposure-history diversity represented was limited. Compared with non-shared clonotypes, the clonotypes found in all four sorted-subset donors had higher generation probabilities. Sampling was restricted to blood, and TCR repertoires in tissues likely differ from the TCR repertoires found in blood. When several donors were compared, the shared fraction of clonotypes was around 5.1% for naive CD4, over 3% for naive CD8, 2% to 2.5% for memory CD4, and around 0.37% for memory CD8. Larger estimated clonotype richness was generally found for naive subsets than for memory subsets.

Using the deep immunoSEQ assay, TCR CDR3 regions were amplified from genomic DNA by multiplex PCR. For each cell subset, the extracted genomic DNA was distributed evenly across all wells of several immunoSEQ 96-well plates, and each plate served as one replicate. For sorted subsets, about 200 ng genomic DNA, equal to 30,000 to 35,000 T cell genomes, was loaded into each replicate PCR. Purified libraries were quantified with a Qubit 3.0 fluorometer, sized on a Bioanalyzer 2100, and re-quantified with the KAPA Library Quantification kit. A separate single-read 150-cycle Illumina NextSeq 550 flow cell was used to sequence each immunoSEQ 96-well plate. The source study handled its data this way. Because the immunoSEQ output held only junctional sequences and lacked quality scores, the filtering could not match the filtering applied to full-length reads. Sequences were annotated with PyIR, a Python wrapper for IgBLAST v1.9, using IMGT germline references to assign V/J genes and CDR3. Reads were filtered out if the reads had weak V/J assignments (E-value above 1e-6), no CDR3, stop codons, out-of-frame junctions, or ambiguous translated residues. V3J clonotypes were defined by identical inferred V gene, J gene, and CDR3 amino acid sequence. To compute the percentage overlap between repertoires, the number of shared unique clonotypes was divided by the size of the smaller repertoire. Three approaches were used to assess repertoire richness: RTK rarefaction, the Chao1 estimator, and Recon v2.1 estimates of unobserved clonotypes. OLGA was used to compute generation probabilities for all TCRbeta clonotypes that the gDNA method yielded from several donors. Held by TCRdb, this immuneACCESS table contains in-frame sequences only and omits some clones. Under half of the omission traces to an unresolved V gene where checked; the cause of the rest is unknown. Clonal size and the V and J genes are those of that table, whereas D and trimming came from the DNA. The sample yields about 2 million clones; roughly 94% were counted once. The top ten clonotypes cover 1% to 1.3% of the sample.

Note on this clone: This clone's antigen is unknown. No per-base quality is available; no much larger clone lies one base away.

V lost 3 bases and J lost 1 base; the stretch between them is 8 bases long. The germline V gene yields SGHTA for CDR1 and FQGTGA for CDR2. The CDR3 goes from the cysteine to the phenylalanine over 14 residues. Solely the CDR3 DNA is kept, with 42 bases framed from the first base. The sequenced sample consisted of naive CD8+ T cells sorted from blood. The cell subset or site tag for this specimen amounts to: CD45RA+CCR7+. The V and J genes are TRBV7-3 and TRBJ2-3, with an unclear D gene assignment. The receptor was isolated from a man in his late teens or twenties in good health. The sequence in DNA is TGTGCCAGCAGCTTGAGCCATGGCACAGATACGCAGTATTTT. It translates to CASSLSHGTDTQYF.